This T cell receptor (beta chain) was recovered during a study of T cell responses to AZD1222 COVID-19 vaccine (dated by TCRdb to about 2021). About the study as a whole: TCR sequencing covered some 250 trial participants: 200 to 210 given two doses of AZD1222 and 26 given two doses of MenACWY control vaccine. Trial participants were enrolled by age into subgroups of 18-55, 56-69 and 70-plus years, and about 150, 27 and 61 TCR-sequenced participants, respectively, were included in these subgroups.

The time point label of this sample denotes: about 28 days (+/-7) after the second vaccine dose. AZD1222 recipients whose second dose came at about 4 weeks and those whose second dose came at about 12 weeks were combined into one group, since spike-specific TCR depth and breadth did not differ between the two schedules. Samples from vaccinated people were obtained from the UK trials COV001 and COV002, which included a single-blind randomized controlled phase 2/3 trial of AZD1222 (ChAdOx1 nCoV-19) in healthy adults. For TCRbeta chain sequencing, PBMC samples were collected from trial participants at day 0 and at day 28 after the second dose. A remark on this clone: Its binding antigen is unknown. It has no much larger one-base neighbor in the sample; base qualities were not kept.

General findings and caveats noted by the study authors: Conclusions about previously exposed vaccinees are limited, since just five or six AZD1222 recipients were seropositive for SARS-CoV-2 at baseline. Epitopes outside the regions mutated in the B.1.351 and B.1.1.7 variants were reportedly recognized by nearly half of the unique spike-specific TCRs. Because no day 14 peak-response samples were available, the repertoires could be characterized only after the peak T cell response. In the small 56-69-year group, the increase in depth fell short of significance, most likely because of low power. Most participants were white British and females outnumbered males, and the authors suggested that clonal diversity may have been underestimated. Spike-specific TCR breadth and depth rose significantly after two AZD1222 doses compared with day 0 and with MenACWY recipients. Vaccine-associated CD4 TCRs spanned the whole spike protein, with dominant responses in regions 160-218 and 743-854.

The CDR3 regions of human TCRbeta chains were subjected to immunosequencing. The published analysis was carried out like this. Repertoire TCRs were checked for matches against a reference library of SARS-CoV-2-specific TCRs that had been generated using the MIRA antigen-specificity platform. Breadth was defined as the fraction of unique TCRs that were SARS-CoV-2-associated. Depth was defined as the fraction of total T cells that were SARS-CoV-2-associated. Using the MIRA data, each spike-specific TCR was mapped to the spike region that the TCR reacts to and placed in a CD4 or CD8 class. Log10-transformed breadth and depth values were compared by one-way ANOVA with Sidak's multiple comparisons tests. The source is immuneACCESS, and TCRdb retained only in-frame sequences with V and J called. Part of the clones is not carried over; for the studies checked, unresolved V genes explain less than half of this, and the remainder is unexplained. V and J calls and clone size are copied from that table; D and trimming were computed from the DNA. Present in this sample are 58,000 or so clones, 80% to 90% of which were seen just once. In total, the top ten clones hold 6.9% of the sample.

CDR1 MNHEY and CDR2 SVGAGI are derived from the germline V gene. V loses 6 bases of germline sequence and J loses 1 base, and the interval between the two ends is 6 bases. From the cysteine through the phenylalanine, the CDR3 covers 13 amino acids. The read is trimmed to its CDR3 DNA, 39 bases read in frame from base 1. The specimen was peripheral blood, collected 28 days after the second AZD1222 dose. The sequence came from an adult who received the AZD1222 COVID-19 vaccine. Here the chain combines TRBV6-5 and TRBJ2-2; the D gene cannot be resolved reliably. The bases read TGTGCCAGCAGGAACCAGAACACCGGGGAGCTGTTTTTT. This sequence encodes CASRNQNTGELFF.